The clone carrying this T cell receptor (beta chain) was found a few times. The antigen remains unidentified. V dropped 5 bases and J dropped 4; count of bases not matched to a gene: 6. The CDR3 sequence is 15 residues long. This entry comes from a study of response to subunit inactivated influenza vaccine. Findings of the study overall: Authors suggested each seasonal flu vaccination may recruit only limited numbers of new T cells.

MiXCR, run by TCRdb on the RT-PCR reads, gives a single entry per CDR3 protein. The sample has around 190,000 distinct CDR3 sequences, approximately 14% seen once; the top ten hold 26%. The rearrangement links TRBV12-3 or TRBV12-4 to TRBJ1-3, with 9 positions matching TRBD1. The clonotype originates from a man aged 45 to 65 who received an inactivated influenza vaccine. The specimen was CD8+ T cells sorted from PBMCs, collected roughly 5 days after vaccination. The CDR3 DNA reads as TGTGCCAGCAGTGACACAGGGGGCCTCGGAAACACCATATATTTT. This encodes CASSDTGGLGNTIYF.